This record concerns one T cell receptor beta chain sequence. The data derive from a study of blood T cell repertoires in COVID-19. Assay: immunoSEQ multiplex PCR; the TCRdb copy retains only in-frame clones and omits some. The sample shows about 180,000 clones, around 85% of them seen only once. The CDR3 contains 16 residues. J lost 2 bases, V lost 5 bases, and 8 bases had no gene match. From germline, CDR1 is MDHEN and CDR2 SYDVKM. The chain links TRBV28 to TRBJ1-5; TRBD1 aligns across 8 bases. Sequencing was performed on peripheral blood. This sequence originates from a man aged 50 to 59 with active or convalescent COVID-19. In nucleotides, the CDR3 is TGTGCCAGCAGTCCGAGAGACAGGGGACGCAATCAGCCCCAGCATTTT. It specifies CASSPRDRGRNQPQHF. The whole variable domain, filled in from reference TRBV28 and TRBJ1-5, reads DVKVTQSSRYLVKRTGEKVFLECVQDMDHENMFWYRQDPGLGLRLIYFSYDVKMKEKGDIPEGYSVSREKKERFSLILESASTNQTSMYLCASSPRDRGRNQPQHFGDGTRLSIL.